This TCR beta chain was sequenced for a study of blood T cells in healthy people across ages. Together with a sample-barcoded 5' primer, a J-beta primer mix was included in a second PCR lasting about 7 to 11 cycles. Each CDR3 protein gets one entry after TCRdb re-called the 5' RACE reads with MiXCR. The table shows around 800,000 distinct CDR3 sequences, with around two thirds occurring only once. Germline V gene data show CDR1 as MNHNY and CDR2 as SVGAGI (reference sequence). Trimming shortened V by 7 bases and J by 3 bases, and 21 bases separated the two germline ends. The CDR3 contains 16 residues.

The sample was blood. The receptor was isolated from a man aged 25-40 years in good health. The V call is TRBV6-6, the J call TRBJ1-1; TRBD1 is a possible D gene (6 bases). The CDR3 protein is CASTYSPGTSHTEAFF. The CDR3 DNA reads as TGTGCCAGCACCTATAGTCCCGGGACATCACACACTGAAGCTTTCTTT.